These 9 T cell receptor beta chains were all obtained from the same sample, sequenced in a study of cytomegalovirus exposure and HLA in healthy donors (dated by TCRdb to 2017 to 2019). To prepare the library, the immunoSEQ multiplex PCR assay was applied. For the multiplex PCR, a mixture combining 60 forward primers for TCR Vbeta segments and 13 reverse primers for TCR Jbeta segments was used. The immuneACCESS repertoire file appears here via TCRdb, limited to in-frame rearrangements. These files lack a portion of the clones; in checked studies, under half of the deficit traces to unresolved V genes, and the cause of the others is not known. The sample table lists about 270,000 clones, approximately 70% of them with a count of one. The top ten clones comprise over 2% of the sample. The sequenced sample consisted of PBMCs. These TCRs come from a female donor in good health and CMV-seronegative.

The CDR3 nucleotides are TGTGCCAGCAGCGTAGTTGACAGATCGGATGGTGGCTACACCTTC. Protein sequence: CASSVVDRSDGGYTF. V usage is TRBV9 and J usage is TRBJ1-2; D perhaps matches TRBD1 (5 bases). Trimming shortened V by 0 bases and J by 7 bases, and 16 bases separated the two germline ends. Germline lookup yields CDR1 SGDLS and CDR2 YYNGEE. This CDR3 comprises 15 residues.

V usage is TRBV11-3 and J usage is TRBJ2-7, with TRBD1 matching 9 bases. CDR1 SGHNT and CDR2 YENEEA come from the germline V gene. This CDR3 is built from 14 residues. V dropped 4 bases and J dropped 4; count of bases not matched to a gene: 5. CDR3 nucleotide sequence: TGTGCCAGCAGCTCCGGACAGGGGACTTACGAGCAGTACTTC. Its protein product is CASSSGQGTYEQYF.

The J gene is TRBJ2-4, the V gene TRBV7-2; 9 positions match TRBD1. The ends lost 2 bases at V and 5 bases at J; junction bases unmatched: 10. This CDR3 has 17 residues. Germline assignment: CDR1 SGHTA and CDR2 FQGNSA. CDR3: CASSLNNLNRGQNIQYF. The CDR3, as DNA: TGTGCCAGCAGCTTAAACAACCTGAACAGGGGGCAAAACATTCAGTACTTC.

Comment on this clone: The sample carries other DNA sequences with the same CDR3. The rearrangement links TRBV19 to TRBJ2-2; maybe TRBD1 (5 bases). The CDR3 is 12 amino acids. The germline V gene encodes CDR1 LNHDA and CDR2 SQIVND (reference sequence). Between the trimmed V and J ends, which lost 3 bases and 6 bases, there was a span of 5 bases. The CDR3 nucleotides read TGTGCCAGTAGTATCAGGGCCGGGGAGCTGTTTTTT. Translated: CASSIRAGELFF.

The rearrangement uses TRBV5-5 and TRBJ1-3; D remains ambiguous. Germline V gene sequence: CDR1 SGHKS, CDR2 YYEKEE (reference sequence). The CDR3 sequence is 15 residues long. Trimming cost V 0 bases and J 0 bases, with 7 bases left between them. The CDR3 sequence is CASSLEPVSGNTIYF. CDR3 sequence (DNA): TGTGCCAGCAGCTTGGAACCGGTCTCTGGAAACACCATATATTTT.

The rearrangement uses TRBV28 and TRBJ2-7; D is unclear. The CDR3 runs to 12 residues. V gave up 3 bases and J gave up 6 bases, with 9 bases separating them. Germline CDR1 is MDHEN and CDR2 is SYDVKM. CDR3 sequence: CASSLKALEQYF. The CDR3 DNA sequence: TGTGCCAGCAGTTTGAAAGCTCTCGAGCAGTACTTC.

Regarding this clone: Other DNA sequences in this specimen translate into the identical CDR3. The chain joins TRBV27 to TRBJ1-2, with TRBD1 matching 8 bases. The V gene end was trimmed by 4 bases and the J gene end by 4 bases; junction bases not matched to a gene: 2. CDR1 is MNHEY, CDR2 SMNVEV, per germline (reference sequence). This CDR3 is built from 13 residues. The CDR3 reads CASSYTGGYGYTF. The CDR3 DNA reads TGTGCCAGCAGTTATACAGGGGGCTATGGCTACACCTTC.

The rearrangement joins TRBV11-2 to TRBJ2-1; 14 bases fit TRBD2. Germline CDR1 reads SGHAT; CDR2 reads FQNNGV. V was pared by 3 bases and J by 4 bases, with 11 bases of the junction left unmatched. The CDR3 has 19 amino acids. CDR3 nucleotide sequence: TGTGCCAGCAGCTTTACGACTAGCGGGAGGGCCGAACCTTACAATGAGCAGTTCTTC. Translating gives CASSFTTSGRAEPYNEQFF.

The chain couples TRBV6-5 to TRBJ2-1; 12 bases map to TRBD2. Per germline, CDR1 MNHEY and CDR2 SVGAGI. After removal of 6 bases from V and 7 bases from J, the junction contained 7 bases not matched to a gene. The CDR3 totals 15 residues. DNA of the CDR3: TGTGCCAGCAGCTCGACTAGCGGGAGTGGAAATGAGCAGTTCTTC. This codes for CASSSTSGSGNEQFF.